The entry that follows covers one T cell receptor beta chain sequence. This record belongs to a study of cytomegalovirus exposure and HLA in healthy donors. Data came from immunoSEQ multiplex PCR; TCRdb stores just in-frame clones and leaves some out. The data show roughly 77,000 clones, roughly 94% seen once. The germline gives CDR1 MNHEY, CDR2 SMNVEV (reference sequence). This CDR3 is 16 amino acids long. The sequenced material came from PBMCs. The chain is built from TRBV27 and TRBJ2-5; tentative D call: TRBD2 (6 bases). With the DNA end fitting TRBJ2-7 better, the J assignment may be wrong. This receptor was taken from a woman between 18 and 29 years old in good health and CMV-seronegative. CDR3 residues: CASSFPTVAVYYEQYF. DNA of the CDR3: TGTGCCAGCAGTTTCCCCACAGTAGCGGTTTACTACGAGCAGTACTTC.